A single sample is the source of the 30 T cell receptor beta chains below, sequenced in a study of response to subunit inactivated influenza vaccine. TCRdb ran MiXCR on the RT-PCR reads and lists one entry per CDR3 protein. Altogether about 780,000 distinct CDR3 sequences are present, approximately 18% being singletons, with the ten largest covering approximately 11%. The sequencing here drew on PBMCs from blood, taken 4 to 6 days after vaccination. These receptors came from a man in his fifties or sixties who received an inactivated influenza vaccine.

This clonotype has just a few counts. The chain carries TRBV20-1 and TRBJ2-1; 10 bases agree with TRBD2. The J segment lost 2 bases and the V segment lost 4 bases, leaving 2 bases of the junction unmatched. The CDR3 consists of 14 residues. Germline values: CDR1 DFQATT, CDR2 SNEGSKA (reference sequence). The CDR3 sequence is CSAISGRAYNEQFF. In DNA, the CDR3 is TGCAGTGCTATAAGCGGGAGGGCCTACAATGAGCAGTTCTTC.

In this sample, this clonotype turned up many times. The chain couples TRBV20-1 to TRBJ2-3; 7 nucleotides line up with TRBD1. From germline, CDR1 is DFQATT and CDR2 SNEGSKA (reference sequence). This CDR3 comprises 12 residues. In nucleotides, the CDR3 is TGCAGCCCCGGGACAGAGACAGATACGCAGTATTTT. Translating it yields CSPGTETDTQYF.

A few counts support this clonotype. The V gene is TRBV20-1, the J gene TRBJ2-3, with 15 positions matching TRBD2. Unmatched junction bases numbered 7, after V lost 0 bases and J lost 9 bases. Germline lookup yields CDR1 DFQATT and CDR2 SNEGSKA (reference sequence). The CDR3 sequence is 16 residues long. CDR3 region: CSARDPRGLAGGTQYF. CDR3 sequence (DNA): TGCAGTGCTAGAGATCCGAGGGGACTAGCGGGAGGAACGCAGTATTTT.

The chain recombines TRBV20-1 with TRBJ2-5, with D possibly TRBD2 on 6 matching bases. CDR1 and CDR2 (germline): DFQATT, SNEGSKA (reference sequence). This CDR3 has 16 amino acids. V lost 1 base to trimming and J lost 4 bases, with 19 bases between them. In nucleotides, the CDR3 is TGCAGTGCTAGAGCCTCCCGGGGGTCAGGGAGAGAGACCCAGTACTTC. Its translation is CSARASRGSGRETQYF.

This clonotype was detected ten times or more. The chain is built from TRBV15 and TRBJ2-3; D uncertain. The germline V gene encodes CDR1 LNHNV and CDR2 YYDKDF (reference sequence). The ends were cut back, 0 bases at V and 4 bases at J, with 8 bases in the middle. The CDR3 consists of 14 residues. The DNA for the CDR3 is TGTGCCACCAGCAGAGAGGGTGAAGCAGATACGCAGTATTTT. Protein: CATSREGEADTQYF. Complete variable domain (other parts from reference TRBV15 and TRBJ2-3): DAMVIQNPRYQVTQFGKPVTLSCSQTLNHNVMYWYQQKSSQAPKLLFHYYDKDFNNEADTPDNFQSRRPNTSFCFLDIRSPGLGDTAMYLCATSREGEADTQYFGPGTRLTVL.

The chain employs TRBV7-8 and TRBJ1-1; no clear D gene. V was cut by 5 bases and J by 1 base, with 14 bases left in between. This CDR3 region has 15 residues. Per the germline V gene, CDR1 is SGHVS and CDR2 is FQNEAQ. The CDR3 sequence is CASSPRVAENTEAFF. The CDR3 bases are TGTGCCAGCAGCCCGCGAGTCGCGGAGAACACTGAAGCTTTCTTT.

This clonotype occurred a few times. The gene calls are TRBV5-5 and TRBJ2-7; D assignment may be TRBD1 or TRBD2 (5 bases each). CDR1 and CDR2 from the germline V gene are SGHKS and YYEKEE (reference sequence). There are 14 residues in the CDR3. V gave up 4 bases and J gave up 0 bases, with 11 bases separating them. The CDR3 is CASSRDGNSYEQYF. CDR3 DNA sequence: TGTGCCAGCAGCCGGGACGGGAACTCCTACGAGCAGTACTTC.

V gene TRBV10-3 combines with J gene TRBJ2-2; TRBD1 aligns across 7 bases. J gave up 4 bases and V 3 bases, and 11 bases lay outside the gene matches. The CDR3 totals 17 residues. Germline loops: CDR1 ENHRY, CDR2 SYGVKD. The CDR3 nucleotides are TGTGCCATCAGTGAATACGCCGGGACAGTTCGCACCGGGGAGCTGTTTTTT. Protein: CAISEYAGTVRTGELFF.

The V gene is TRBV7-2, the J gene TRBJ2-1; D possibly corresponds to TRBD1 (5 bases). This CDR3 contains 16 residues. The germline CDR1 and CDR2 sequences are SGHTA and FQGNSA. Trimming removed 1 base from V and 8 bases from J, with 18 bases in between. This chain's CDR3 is CASSLERGLFVHEQFF. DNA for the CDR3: TGTGCCAGCAGCTTAGAAAGGGGTTTATTTGTCCATGAGCAGTTCTTC.

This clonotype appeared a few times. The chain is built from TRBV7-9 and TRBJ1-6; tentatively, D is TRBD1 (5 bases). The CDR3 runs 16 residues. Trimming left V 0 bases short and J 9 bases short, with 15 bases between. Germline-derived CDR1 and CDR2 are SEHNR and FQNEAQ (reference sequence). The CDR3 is CASSLASVRGGSPLHF. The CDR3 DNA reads TGTGCCAGCAGCTTAGCTTCAGTTCGGGGCGGTTCACCCCTCCACTTT.

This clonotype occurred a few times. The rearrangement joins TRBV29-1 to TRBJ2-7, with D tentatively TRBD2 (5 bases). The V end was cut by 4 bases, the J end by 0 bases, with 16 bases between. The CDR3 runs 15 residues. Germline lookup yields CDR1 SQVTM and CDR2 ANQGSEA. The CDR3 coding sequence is TGCAGCGTTGTTGCAAGCGGAGTTAGCTCCTACGAGCAGTACTTC. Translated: CSVVASGVSSYEQYF.

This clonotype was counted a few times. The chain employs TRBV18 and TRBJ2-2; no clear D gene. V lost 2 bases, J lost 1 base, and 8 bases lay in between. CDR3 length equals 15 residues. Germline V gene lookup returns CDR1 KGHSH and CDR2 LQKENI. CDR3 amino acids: CASSPIAQNTGELFF. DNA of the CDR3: TGTGCCAGCTCACCAATCGCACAGAACACCGGGGAGCTGTTTTTT. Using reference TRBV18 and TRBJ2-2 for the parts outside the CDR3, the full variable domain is NAGVMQNPRHLVRRRGQEARLRCSPMKGHSHVYWYRQLPEEGLKFMVYLQKENIIDESGMPKERFSAEFPKEGPSILRIQQVVRGDSAAYFCASSPIAQNTGELFFGEGSRLTVL.

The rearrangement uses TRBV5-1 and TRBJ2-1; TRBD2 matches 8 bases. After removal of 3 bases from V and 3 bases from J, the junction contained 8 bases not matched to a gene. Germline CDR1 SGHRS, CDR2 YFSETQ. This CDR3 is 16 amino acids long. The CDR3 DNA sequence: TGCGCCAGCAGCTACGGAGCGGGGGTTATCTACAATGAGCAGTTCTTC. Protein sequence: CASSYGAGVIYNEQFF.

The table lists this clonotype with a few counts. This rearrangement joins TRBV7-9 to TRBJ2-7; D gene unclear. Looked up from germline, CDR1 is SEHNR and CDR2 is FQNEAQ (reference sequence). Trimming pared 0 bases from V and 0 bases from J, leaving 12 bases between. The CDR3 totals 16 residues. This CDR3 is CASSLAVLYGSYEQYF. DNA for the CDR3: TGTGCCAGCAGCTTAGCAGTTTTGTATGGCTCCTACGAGCAGTACTTC.

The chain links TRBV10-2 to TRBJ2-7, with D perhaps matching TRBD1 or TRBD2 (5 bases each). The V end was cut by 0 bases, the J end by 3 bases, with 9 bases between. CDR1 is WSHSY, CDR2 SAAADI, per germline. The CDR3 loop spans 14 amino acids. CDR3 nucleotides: TGCGCCAGCAGTGAGTCCTGGGGGAACTACGAGCAGTACTTC. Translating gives CASSESWGNYEQYF.

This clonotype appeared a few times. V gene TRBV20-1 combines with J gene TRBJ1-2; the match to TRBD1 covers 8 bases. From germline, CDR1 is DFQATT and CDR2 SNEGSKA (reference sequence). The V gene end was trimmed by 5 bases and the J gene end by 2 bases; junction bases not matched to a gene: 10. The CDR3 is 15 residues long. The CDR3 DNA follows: TGCAGTGCTGATCGAGGACAGGGACCCAACTATGGCTACACCTTC. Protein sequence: CSADRGQGPNYGYTF.

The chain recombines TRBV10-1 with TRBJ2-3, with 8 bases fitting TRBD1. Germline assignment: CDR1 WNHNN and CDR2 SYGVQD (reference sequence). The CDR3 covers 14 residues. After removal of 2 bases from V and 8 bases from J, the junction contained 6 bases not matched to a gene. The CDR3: CASSEKTGASTQYF. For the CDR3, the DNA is TGCGCCAGCAGTGAGAAGACAGGGGCATCTACGCAGTATTTT.

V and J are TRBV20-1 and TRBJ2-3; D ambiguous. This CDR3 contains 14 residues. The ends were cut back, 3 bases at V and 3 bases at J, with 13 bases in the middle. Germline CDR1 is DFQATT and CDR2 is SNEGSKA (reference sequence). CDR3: CSASNPVGTDTQYF. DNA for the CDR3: TGCAGTGCTAGCAACCCGGTTGGGACAGATACGCAGTATTTT.

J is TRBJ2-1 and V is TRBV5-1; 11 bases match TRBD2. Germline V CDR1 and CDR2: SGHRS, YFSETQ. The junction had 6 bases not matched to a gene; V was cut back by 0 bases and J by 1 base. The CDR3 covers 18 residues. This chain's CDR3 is CASSLATTSGSSYNEQFF. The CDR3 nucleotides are TGCGCCAGCAGCTTGGCCACTACTAGCGGGAGTTCCTACAATGAGCAGTTCTTC.

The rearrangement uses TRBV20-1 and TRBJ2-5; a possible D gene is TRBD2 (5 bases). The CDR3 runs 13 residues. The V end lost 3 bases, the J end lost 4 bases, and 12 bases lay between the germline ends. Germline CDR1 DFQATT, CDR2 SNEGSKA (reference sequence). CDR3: CSARGTSRETQYF. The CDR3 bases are TGCAGTGCTAGGGGAACTAGTAGAGAGACCCAGTACTTC.

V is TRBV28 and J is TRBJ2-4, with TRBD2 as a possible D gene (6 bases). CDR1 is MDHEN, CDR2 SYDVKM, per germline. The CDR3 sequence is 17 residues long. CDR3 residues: CTPQPRPEGLAKNIQYF. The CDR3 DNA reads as TGTACACCACAGCCGCGTCCGGAGGGCCTTGCCAAAAACATTCAGTACTTC.

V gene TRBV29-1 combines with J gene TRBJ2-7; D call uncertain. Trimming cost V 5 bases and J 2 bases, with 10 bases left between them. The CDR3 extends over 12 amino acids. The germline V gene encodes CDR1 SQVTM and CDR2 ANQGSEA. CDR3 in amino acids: CSVSSGTYEQYF. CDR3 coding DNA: TGCAGCGTTTCTTCAGGAACCTACGAGCAGTACTTC.

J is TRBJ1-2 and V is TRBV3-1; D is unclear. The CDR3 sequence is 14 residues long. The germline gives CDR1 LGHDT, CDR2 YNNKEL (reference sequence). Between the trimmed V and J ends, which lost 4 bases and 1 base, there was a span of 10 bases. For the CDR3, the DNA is TGTGCCAGCAGCCGCGCAACTAGTAACTATGGCTACACCTTC. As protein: CASSRATSNYGYTF.

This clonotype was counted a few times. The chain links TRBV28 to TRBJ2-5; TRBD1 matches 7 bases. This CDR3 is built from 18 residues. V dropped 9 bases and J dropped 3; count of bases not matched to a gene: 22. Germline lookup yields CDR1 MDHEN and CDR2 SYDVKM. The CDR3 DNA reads TGTGCCAGTAACAACGGGACAGCGCCCCTCCGGGCGAAAGAGACCCAGTACTTC. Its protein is CASNNGTAPLRAKETQYF.

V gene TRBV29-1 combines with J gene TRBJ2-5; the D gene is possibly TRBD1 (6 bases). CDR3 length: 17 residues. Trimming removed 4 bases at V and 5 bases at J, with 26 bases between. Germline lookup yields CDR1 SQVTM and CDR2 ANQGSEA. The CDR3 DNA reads TGCAGCGTTGGAACTTCAAACAGGGAACTAAGTAAGGAGACCCAGTACTTC. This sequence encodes CSVGTSNRELSKETQYF.

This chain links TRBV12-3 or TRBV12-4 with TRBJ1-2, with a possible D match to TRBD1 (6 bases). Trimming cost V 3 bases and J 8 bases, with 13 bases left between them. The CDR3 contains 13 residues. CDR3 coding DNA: TGTGCCAGCAGTTTGACGGGGGCCGCGGGCTACACCTTC. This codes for CASSLTGAAGYTF.

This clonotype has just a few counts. The CDR3 is CASSPDGGNTGELFF. CDR3 sequence (DNA): TGTGCCAGTAGTCCCGACGGAGGAAACACCGGGGAGCTGTTTTTT. The chain carries TRBV19 and TRBJ2-2; D is perhaps TRBD2 (5 bases). V was trimmed by 5 bases and J by 2 bases, leaving 12 bases between them. Germline-derived CDR1 and CDR2 are LNHDA and SQIVND (reference sequence). The CDR3 loop spans 15 amino acids.

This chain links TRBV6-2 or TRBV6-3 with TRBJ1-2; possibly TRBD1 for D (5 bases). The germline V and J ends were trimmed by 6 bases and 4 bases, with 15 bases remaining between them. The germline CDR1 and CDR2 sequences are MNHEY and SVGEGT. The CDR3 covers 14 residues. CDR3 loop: CASRNGARLYGYTF. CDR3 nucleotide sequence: TGTGCCAGCAGGAACGGGGCGCGCCTCTATGGCTACACCTTC.

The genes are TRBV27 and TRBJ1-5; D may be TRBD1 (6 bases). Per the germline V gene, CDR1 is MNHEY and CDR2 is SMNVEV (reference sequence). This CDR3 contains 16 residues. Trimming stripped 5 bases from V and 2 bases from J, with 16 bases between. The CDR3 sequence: CASSPIVAGGNQPQHF. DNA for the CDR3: TGTGCCAGCAGTCCGATCGTAGCAGGGGGCAATCAGCCCCAGCATTTT.

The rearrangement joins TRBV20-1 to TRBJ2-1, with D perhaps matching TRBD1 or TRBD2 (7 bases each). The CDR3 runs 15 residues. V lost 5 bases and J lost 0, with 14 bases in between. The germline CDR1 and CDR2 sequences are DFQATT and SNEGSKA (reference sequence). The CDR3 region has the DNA TGCAGTGCTGGGAGGGGGCGGAGCTCCTACAATGAGCAGTTCTTC. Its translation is CSAGRGRSSYNEQFF.